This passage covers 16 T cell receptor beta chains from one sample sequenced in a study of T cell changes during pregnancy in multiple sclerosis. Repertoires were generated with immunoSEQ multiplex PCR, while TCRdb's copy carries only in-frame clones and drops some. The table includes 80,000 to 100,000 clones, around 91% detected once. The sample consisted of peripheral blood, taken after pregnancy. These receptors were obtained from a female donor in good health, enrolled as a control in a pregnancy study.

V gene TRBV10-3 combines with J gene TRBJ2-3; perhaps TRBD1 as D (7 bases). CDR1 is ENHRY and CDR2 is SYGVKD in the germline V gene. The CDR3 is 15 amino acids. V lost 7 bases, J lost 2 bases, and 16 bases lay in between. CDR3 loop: CAIMGFRGDTDTQYF. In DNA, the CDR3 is TGTGCCATCATGGGATTCAGGGGGGACACAGATACGCAGTATTTT.

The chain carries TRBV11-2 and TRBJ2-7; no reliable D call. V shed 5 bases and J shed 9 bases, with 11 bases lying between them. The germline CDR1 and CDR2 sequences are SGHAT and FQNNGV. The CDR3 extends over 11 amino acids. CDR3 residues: CASSPGLGQYF. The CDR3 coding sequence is TGTGCCAGCAGCCCAGGTCTGGGGCAGTACTTC.

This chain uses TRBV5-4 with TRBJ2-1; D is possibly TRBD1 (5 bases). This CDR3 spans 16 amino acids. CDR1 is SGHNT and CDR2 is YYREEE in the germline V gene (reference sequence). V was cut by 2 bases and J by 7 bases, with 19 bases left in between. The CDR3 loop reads CASSLEQALPGNEQFF. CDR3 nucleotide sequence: TGTGCCAGCAGCTTAGAACAGGCTCTACCAGGGAATGAGCAGTTCTTC.

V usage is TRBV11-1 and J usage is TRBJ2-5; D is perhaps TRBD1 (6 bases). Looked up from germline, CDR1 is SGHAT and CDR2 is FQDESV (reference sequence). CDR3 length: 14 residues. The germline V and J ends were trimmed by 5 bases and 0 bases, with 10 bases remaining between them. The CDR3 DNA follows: TGTGCCAGCAGCAGAACAGGGAACCAAGAGACCCAGTACTTC. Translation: CASSRTGNQETQYF.

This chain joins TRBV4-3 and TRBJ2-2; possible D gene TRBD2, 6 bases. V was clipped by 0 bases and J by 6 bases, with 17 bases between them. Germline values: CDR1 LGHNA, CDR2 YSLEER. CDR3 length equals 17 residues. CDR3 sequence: CASSQDRRAGWAGELFF. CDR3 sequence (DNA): TGCGCCAGCAGCCAAGATAGGAGGGCAGGGTGGGCCGGGGAGCTGTTTTTT.

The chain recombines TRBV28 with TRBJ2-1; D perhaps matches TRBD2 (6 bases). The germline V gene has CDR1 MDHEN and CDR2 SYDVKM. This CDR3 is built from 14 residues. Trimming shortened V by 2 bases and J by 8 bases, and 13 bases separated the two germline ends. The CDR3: CASSLGGASDEQFF. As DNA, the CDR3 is TGTGCCAGCAGTTTAGGCGGGGCTAGTGATGAGCAGTTCTTC.

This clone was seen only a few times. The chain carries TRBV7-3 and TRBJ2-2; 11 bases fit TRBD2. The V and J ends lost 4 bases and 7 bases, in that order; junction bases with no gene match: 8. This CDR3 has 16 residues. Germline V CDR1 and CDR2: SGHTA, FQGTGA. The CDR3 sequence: CASSSTSGERDGELFF. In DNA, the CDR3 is TGTGCCAGCAGCTCGACTAGCGGGGAACGAGACGGGGAGCTGTTTTTT.

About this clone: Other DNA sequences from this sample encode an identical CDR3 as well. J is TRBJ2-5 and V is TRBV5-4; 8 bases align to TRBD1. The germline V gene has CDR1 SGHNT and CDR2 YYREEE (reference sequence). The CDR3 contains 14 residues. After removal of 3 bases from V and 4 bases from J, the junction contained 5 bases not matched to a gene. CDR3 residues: CASSSRDRGETQYF. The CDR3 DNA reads TGTGCCAGCAGCTCTCGCGACAGGGGAGAGACCCAGTACTTC.

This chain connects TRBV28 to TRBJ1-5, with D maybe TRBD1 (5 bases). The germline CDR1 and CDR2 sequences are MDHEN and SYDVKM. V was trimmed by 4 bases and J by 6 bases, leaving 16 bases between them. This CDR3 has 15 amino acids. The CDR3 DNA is TGTGCCAGCAGTTCCCCCTCGGGGGTTGGTCAGCCCCAGCATTTT. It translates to CASSSPSGVGQPQHF.

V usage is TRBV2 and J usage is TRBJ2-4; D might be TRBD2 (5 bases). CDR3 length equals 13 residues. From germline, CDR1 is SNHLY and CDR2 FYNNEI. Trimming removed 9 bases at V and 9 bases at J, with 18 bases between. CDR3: CARSRGSVGIQYF. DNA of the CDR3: TGTGCCAGAAGCCGCGGGTCCGTGGGCATTCAGTACTTC.

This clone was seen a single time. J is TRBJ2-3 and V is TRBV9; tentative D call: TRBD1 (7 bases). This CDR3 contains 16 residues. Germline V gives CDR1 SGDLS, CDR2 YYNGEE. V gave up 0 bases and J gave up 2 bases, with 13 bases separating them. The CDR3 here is CASSVEPGGLTDTQYF. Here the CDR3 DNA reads TGTGCCAGCAGCGTAGAACCAGGGGGGCTCACAGATACGCAGTATTTT.

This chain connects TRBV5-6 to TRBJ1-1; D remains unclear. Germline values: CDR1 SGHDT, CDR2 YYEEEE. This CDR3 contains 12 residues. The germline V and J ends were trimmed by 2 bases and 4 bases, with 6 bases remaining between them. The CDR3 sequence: CASSFRGTEAFF. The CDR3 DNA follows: TGTGCCAGCAGCTTTCGGGGCACTGAAGCTTTCTTT.

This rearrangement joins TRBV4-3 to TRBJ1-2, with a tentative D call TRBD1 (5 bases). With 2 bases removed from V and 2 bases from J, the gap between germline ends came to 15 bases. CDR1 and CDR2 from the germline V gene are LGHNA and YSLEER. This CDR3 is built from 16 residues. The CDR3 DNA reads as TGCGCCAGCAGCCAAAGAGGGAGCGGGGCCAACTATGGCTACACCTTC. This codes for CASSQRGSGANYGYTF.

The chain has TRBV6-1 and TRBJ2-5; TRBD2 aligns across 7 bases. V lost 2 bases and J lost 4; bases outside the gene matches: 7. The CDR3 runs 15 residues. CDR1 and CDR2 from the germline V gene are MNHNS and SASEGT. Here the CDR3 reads CASSEIGGVGETQYF. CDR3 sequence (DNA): TGTGCCAGCAGTGAAATTGGGGGGGTCGGAGAGACCCAGTACTTC.

The CDR3 loop is CASSRGQGAGYEQYF. For the CDR3, the DNA is TGTGCCAGCAGCCGGGGACAGGGGGCTGGTTACGAGCAGTACTTC. J is TRBJ2-7 and V is TRBV5-5, with TRBD1 identical over 12 bases. The trim removed 4 bases at V and 4 bases at J, leaving 6 bases unmatched. Germline CDR1 is SGHKS and CDR2 is YYEKEE (reference sequence). The CDR3 extends over 15 amino acids.

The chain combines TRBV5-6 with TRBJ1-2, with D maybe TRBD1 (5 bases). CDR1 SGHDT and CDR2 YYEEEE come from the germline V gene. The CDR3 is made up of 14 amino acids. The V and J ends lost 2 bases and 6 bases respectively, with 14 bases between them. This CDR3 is CASSLPGYEDGYTF. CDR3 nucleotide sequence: TGTGCCAGCAGCTTACCAGGGTATGAGGATGGCTACACCTTC.